These 20 T cell receptor beta chains were all obtained from the same sample, sequenced in a study of HIV-infected children after antiretroviral therapy interruption. Treatment of the sample: PENTA 11 planned treatment interruption arm or continuous ART arm. RNA-based 3' RACE libraries used unique molecular identifiers. TCRdb reprocessed the 3' RACE reads with MiXCR, giving one entry per CDR3 protein. The sample has 90,000 or so distinct CDR3 sequences, about 7.2% seen once. The material was CD45RA+ CD4+ T cells from PBMCs, pooled from several time points, obtained from a donor given antiretroviral therapy, either interrupted or continuous. As for subset: naive CD4+ CD45RA+ CD45RO- T cells. These receptor sequences come from a pool of human donors with HIV.

This clonotype was found many times. The genes are TRBV29-1 and TRBJ2-3; a weak D match, TRBD2 (5 bases). Germline V CDR1 and CDR2: SQVTM, ANQGSEA. The germline V and J ends were trimmed by 4 bases and 1 base, with 12 bases remaining between them. This CDR3 region has 14 residues. CDR3 DNA sequence: TGCAGCGTTGTCTCCACGCGGGGCACAGATACGCAGTATTTT. The encoded protein is CSVVSTRGTDTQYF.

This clonotype was observed many times. CDR3 protein: CSVAVTSPGTQYF. DNA for the CDR3: TGCAGCGTTGCTGTCACTAGTCCCGGTACGCAGTATTTT. This chain links TRBV29-1 with TRBJ2-3; TRBD2 might be the D (5 bases). The germline V gene encodes CDR1 SQVTM and CDR2 ANQGSEA. V was clipped by 4 bases and J by 8 bases, with 16 bases between them. CDR3 length: 13 amino acids.

The chain recombines TRBV9 with TRBJ1-3, with D possibly TRBD1 on 5 matching bases. The germline V gene has CDR1 SGDLS and CDR2 YYNGEE. Trimming took off 2 bases at V and 8 bases at J, with 11 bases between the two ends. CDR3 size: 13 residues. CDR3 protein: CASSVGGLDTIYF. The CDR3, as DNA: TGTGCCAGCAGCGTGGGGGGACTGGACACCATATATTTT.

This clonotype was observed at least ten times. V is TRBV3-1 and J is TRBJ2-1; D remains unclear. The CDR3 spans 13 residues. The germline CDR1 and CDR2 sequences are LGHDT and YNNKEL (reference sequence). Trimming pared 4 bases from V and 6 bases from J, leaving 10 bases between. The CDR3 protein is CASSLSPSNEQFF. Here the CDR3 DNA reads TGTGCCAGCAGCCTAAGTCCTAGCAATGAGCAGTTCTTC.

In this sample, this clonotype turned up many times. Here the CDR3 reads CASSQVGQKSNYGYTF. In nucleotides, the CDR3 is TGCGCCAGCAGCCAAGTTGGTCAGAAATCCAACTATGGCTACACCTTC. The chain couples TRBV4-1 to TRBJ1-2; D is unresolved. V was pared by 1 base and J by 2 bases, with 14 bases between. Germline V gene lookup returns CDR1 MGHRA and CDR2 YSYEKL. The CDR3 spans 16 residues.

This clonotype was picked up a small number of times. The J gene is TRBJ2-1, the V gene TRBV30; a weak D match, TRBD1 (6 bases). Trimming shortened V by 3 bases and J by 7 bases, and 19 bases separated the two germline ends. Per germline, CDR1 GTSNPN and CDR2 SVGIG (reference sequence). This CDR3 comprises 15 residues. The CDR3 protein is CAWRSTGLLRNEQFF. The CDR3 coding sequence is TGTGCCTGGAGAAGTACAGGGTTGTTAAGGAATGAGCAGTTCTTC.

The sample holds a few counts of this clonotype. The chain carries TRBV4-2 and TRBJ2-3; 12 nucleotides match TRBD2. The trim removed 0 bases at V and 4 bases at J, leaving 5 bases unmatched. Germline CDR1 and CDR2: LGHNA and YNFKEQ. There are 17 residues in the CDR3. This CDR3 reads CASSQDRRTSGADTQYF. In nucleotides, the CDR3 is TGTGCCAGCAGCCAAGATCGGCGGACTAGCGGGGCAGATACGCAGTATTTT.

Many counts were recorded for this clonotype. The chain combines TRBV30 with TRBJ1-4; possibly TRBD1 for D (6 bases). Germline V CDR1 and CDR2: GTSNPN, SVGIG (reference sequence). CDR3 length: 13 residues. Trimming took off 1 base at V and 10 bases at J, with 13 bases between the two ends. CDR3 residues: CAWSAKQGPKLFF. The CDR3 DNA sequence: TGTGCCTGGAGTGCCAAGCAGGGGCCAAAACTGTTTTTT.

There are many counts of this clonotype. The CDR3 nucleotides are TGTGCCACCCGAGGTGCGGGGATTATGAACACTGAAGCTTTCTTT. This gives the protein CATRGAGIMNTEAFF. This chain joins TRBV10-3 and TRBJ1-1; D remains unclear. Trimming removed 10 bases at V and 0 bases at J, with 18 bases between. The germline gives CDR1 ENHRY, CDR2 SYGVKD. The CDR3 has 15 residues.

This clonotype was counted ten times or more. The rearrangement links TRBV12-3 or TRBV12-4 to TRBJ2-3, with 13 bases fitting TRBD2. V lost 7 bases, J lost 3 bases, and 16 bases stayed unmatched. The CDR3 length is 19 residues. The CDR3 here is CASTILVGLAGRSTDTQYF. DNA for the CDR3: TGTGCCAGCACCATACTCGTGGGACTAGCGGGGAGGAGTACAGATACGCAGTATTTT.

This clonotype appeared many times. This sequence joins TRBV4-2 and TRBJ2-7; D uncertain. V lost 0 bases and J 12 bases, leaving 21 bases between the germline ends. This CDR3 is 15 amino acids long. Per germline, CDR1 LGHNA and CDR2 YNFKEQ. The CDR3 bases are TGTGCCAGCAGCCAAGATAGTGACGAGCCTTATATGCCGTACTTC. This encodes CASSQDSDEPYMPYF.

The gene calls are TRBV5-1 and TRBJ2-7, with D possibly matching TRBD2 (7 bases). From germline, CDR1 is SGHRS and CDR2 YFSETQ. The CDR3 runs to 17 residues. Trimming removed 4 bases at V and 6 bases at J, with 26 bases between. The CDR3 loop is CASSRLIRGTRGVEQYF. The CDR3, as DNA: TGCGCCAGCAGCCGATTAATAAGGGGGACACGGGGGGTCGAGCAGTACTTC. The whole variable domain, remainder taken from reference TRBV5-1 and TRBJ2-7, is KAGVTQTPRYLIKTRGQQVTLSCSPISGHRSVSWYQQTPGQGLQFLFEYFSETQRNKGNFPGRFSGRQFSNSRSEMNVSTLELGDSALYLCASSRLIRGTRGVEQYFGPGTRLTVT.

The chain employs TRBV7-2 and TRBJ2-3, with D tentatively TRBD2 (5 bases). The CDR3 runs 13 residues. Deletions cut 3 bases from V and 4 bases from J, with 8 bases between. Germline V gene data show CDR1 as SGHTA and CDR2 as FQGNSA. CDR3 protein: CASSFRTADTQYF. The DNA of the CDR3 is TGTGCCAGCAGCTTCCGGACTGCAGATACGCAGTATTTT.

This clonotype appeared many times. The chain couples TRBV12-3 or TRBV12-4 to TRBJ1-1, with TRBD1 as a possible D gene (5 bases). The CDR3 runs to 13 residues. V lost 4 bases, J lost 5 bases, and 11 bases lay in between. In DNA form, the CDR3 reads TGTGCCAGCAGTTCCGGGGGGGGGACTGAAGCTTTCTTT. Its protein is CASSSGGGTEAFF.

This clonotype showed up many times. The chain recombines TRBV7-6 with TRBJ2-7; the match to TRBD1 covers 10 bases. CDR3 length equals 16 residues. With V trimmed by 4 bases and J by 7 bases, 13 bases remained unmatched. Germline-derived CDR1 and CDR2 are SGHVS and FNYEAQ. CDR3 sequence: CASSSRQGATYDEQYF. The DNA for the CDR3 is TGTGCCAGCAGCTCAAGACAGGGGGCGACCTACGATGAGCAGTACTTC.

This clonotype was recorded many times. The chain couples TRBV20-1 to TRBJ1-1, with 11 bases that match TRBD1. Germline V gene data show CDR1 as DFQATT and CDR2 as SNEGSKA (reference sequence). This CDR3 is 13 amino acids long. Trimming removed 3 bases from V and 8 bases from J; junction bases left unmatched: 5. The CDR3 sequence: CSARGQGVWEAFF. The DNA of the CDR3 is TGCAGTGCTAGGGGACAGGGGGTTTGGGAAGCTTTCTTT.

In its sample, this clonotype was seen many times. The V gene is TRBV4-1, the J gene TRBJ2-5, with 9 positions matching TRBD2. Per the germline V gene, CDR1 is MGHRA and CDR2 is YSYEKL. V lost 3 bases, J lost 4 bases, and 15 bases stayed unmatched. The CDR3 contains 18 residues. The CDR3 protein is CASSHFPSGVLETETQYF. The CDR3 DNA reads as TGCGCCAGCAGCCATTTTCCTAGCGGGGTCCTAGAAACAGAGACCCAGTACTTC.

This clonotype showed up many times. V and J are TRBV12-3 or TRBV12-4 and TRBJ1-4; D call uncertain. The CDR3 has 14 residues. V was clipped by 1 base and J by 10 bases, with 13 bases between them. The CDR3 reads CASSLGPIPGKLFF. As DNA, the CDR3 is TGTGCCAGCAGTTTAGGCCCTATTCCGGGAAAACTGTTTTTT.

This clonotype was found many times. The V gene is TRBV28, the J gene TRBJ2-2; unclear D gene. The CDR3 runs 12 residues. Trimming took 6 bases from V and 2 from J, leaving 4 bases between them. Germline assignment: CDR1 MDHEN and CDR2 SYDVKM. The CDR3 sequence is CASSRNTGELFF. DNA for the CDR3: TGTGCCAGCAGCAGAAACACCGGGGAGCTGTTTTTT.

As DNA, the CDR3 is TGCGCCAGCAGCCCCCCATCCCAATCTAGTTCAGATACGCAGTATTTT. It is translated as CASSPPSQSSSDTQYF. The chain combines TRBV5-1 with TRBJ2-3; D not resolved. Between the trimmed V and J ends, which lost 4 bases and 4 bases, there was a span of 19 bases. Germline lookup yields CDR1 SGHRS and CDR2 YFSETQ. This CDR3 comprises 16 residues.